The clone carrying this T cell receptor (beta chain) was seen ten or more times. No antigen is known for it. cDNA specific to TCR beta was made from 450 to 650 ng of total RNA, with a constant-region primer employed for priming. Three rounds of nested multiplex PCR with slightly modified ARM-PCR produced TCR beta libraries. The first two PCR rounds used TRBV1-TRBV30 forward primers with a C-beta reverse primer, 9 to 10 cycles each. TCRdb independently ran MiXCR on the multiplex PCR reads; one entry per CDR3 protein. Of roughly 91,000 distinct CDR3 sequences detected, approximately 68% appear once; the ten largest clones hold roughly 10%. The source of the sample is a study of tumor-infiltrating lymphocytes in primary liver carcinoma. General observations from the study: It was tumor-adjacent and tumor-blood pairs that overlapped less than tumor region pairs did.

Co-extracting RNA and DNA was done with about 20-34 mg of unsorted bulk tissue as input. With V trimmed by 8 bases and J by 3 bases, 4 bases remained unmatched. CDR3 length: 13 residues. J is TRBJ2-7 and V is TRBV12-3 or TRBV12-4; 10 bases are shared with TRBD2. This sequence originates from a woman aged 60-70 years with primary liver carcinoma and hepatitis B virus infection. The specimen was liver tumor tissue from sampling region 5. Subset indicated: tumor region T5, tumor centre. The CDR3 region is CASGGTSVYEQYF. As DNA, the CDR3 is TGTGCCAGCGGCGGGACTAGCGTCTACGAGCAGTACTTC.